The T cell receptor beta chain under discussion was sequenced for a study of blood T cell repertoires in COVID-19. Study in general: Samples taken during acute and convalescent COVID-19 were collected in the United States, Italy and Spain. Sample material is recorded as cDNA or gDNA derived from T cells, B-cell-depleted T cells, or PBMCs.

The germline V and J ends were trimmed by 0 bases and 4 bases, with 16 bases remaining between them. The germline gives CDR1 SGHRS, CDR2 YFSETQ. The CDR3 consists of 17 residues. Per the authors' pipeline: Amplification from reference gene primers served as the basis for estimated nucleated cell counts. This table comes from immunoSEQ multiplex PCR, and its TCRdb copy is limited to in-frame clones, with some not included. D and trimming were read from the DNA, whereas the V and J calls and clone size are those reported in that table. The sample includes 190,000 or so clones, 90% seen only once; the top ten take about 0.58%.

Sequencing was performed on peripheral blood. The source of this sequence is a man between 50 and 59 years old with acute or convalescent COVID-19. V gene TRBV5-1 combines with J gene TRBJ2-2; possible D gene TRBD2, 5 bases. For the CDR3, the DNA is TGCGCCAGCAGCTTGGTCCTACACCACCGGGGCACCGGGGAGCTGTTTTTT. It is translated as CASSLVLHHRGTGELFF.